The present T cell receptor (beta chain) was sequenced within a study of cytomegalovirus exposure and HLA in healthy donors. The ends were cut back, 5 bases at V and 3 bases at J, with 14 bases in the middle. Germline lookup yields CDR1 SGHNT and CDR2 YENEEA. The CDR3 runs 14 residues. It was with 60 Vbeta and 13 Jbeta primers that the PCR ran. In the source study's methods: Roughly 12 million shared chains were among around 80 million unique TCR beta chains counted in a later analysis. Assay: immunoSEQ multiplex PCR; the TCRdb copy retains only in-frame clones and omits some. The V and J calls and clone size are taken from that table; D and trimming were inferred from the DNA. Of some 130,000 clones in the sample, 65% to 80% were seen once. Points on this clone: Its antigen is undetermined.

Regarding the study as a whole: Reports showed the classifier diagnosing cytomegalovirus status with high specificity and sensitivity. Later analysis showed most CMV-associated TCR beta chains appearing HLA-restricted. Earlier findings revealed that most TCR beta V segments proved productive either about 87% or about 30% of the time.

The V call is TRBV11-3, the J call TRBJ2-7; no reliable D call. This clonotype originated in a human donor in good health. Specimen: PBMCs. In DNA form, the CDR3 reads TGTGCCAGCAGCCAGATCGGGTTGAACTACGAGCAGTACTTC. Residues: CASSQIGLNYEQYF.